Listed here are 25 T cell receptor beta chains from one sample, sequenced in a study of cytomegalovirus exposure and HLA in healthy donors. The PCR made use of 60 Vbeta and 13 Jbeta primers. Method: immunoSEQ multiplex PCR; TCRdb's copy keeps in-frame clones and lacks some. The data contain 110,000 to 150,000 clones, 60% to 85% of them seen just once; the ten biggest clones take up less than 3.5%. The material sequenced was PBMCs. Receptors were obtained from a male donor in good health and CMV-seronegative.

Regarding this clone: Sequence at one end of the junction differs from germline and may be a read error. The chain joins TRBV7-9 to TRBJ2-1; the D gene is possibly TRBD1 (5 bases). CDR1 and CDR2 (germline): SEHNR, FQNEAQ (reference sequence). The CDR3 is 14 residues long. The CDR3 coding sequence is TGTTCCAGCAGCTCCCCCCTTAGGGGAAATGAGCAGTTCTTC. This codes for CSSSSPLRGNEQFF. The whole variable domain, remainder taken from reference TRBV7-9 and TRBJ2-1, is DTGVSQNPRHKITKRGQNVTFRCDPISEHNRLYWYRQTLGQGPEFLTYFQNEAQLEKSRLLSDRFSAERPKGSFSTLEIQRTEQGDSAMYLCSSSSPLRGNEQFFGPGTRLTVL.

This chain links TRBV6-5 with TRBJ1-1; perhaps TRBD1 as D (5 bases). This CDR3 region has 14 residues. CDR1 and CDR2 (germline): MNHEY, SVGAGI. Trimming stripped 4 bases from V and 7 bases from J, with 16 bases between. CDR3 sequence (DNA): TGTGCCAGCAGTTTAGGGGCAGGTCCCCTTGAAGCTTTCTTT. This sequence encodes CASSLGAGPLEAFF.

The chain combines TRBV18 with TRBJ1-3; 10 bases align to TRBD1. The V gene's germline CDR1 is KGHSH and CDR2 LQKENI. With 5 bases clipped from V and 0 bases from J, the junction kept 4 bases outside the gene matches. The CDR3 length is 16 residues. CDR3 in amino acids: CASSAGTGDSGNTIYF. The CDR3 nucleotides read TGTGCCAGCTCAGCCGGGACAGGGGACTCTGGAAACACCATATATTTT.

This rearrangement joins TRBV13 to TRBJ2-3, with TRBD1 identical over 9 bases. Losses at the gene ends were 5 bases for V and 1 base for J; bases not matched to a gene: 7. CDR3 length equals 16 residues. Germline V gene data show CDR1 as PRHDT and CDR2 as FYEKMQ (reference sequence). CDR3 residues: CASSHSRDRGTDTQYF. The CDR3 nucleotides read TGTGCCAGCAGCCACTCACGGGACAGGGGCACAGATACGCAGTATTTT. Variable domain in full (rest from reference TRBV13 and TRBJ2-3): AAGVIQSPRHLIKEKRETATLKCYPIPRHDTVYWYQQGPGQDPQFLISFYEKMQSDKGSIPDRFSAQQFSDYHSELNMSSLELGDSALYFCASSHSRDRGTDTQYFGPGTRLTVL.

This chain uses TRBV19 with TRBJ1-2, with a tentative D call TRBD1 (5 bases). Germline values: CDR1 LNHDA, CDR2 SQIVND (reference sequence). This CDR3 is 13 amino acids long. V lost 8 bases, J lost 4 bases, and 14 bases lay in between. The DNA of the CDR3 is TGTGCCAGTTCATTCAGGGATAGCTATGGCTACACCTTC. Translating gives CASSFRDSYGYTF.

V and J are TRBV18 and TRBJ2-1, with 10 bases identical to TRBD1. CDR1 is KGHSH, CDR2 LQKENI, per germline. V was pared by 3 bases and J by 5 bases, with 7 bases of the junction left unmatched. This CDR3 is 16 amino acids long. CDR3 residues: CASSPGTGATHNEQFF. The CDR3 DNA reads as TGTGCCAGCTCACCTGGGACAGGGGCAACTCACAATGAGCAGTTCTTC.

This clone occurred a few times. The rearrangement links TRBV19 to TRBJ1-5, with TRBD1 matching over 11 bases. The CDR3 is made up of 15 amino acids. With V trimmed by 6 bases and J by 7 bases, 8 bases remained unmatched. The germline V gene has CDR1 LNHDA and CDR2 SQIVND (reference sequence). The CDR3 reads CASREGQGARQPQHF. As DNA, the CDR3 is TGTGCCAGTAGGGAAGGACAGGGGGCGAGACAGCCCCAGCATTTT.

There are a few counts of this clone. The rearrangement links TRBV9 to TRBJ2-3, with 7 bases fitting TRBD1. From germline, CDR1 is SGDLS and CDR2 YYNGEE. The CDR3 sequence is 15 residues long. V shed 3 bases, J shed 6 bases, and the junction held 10 bases outside the gene matches. CDR3 region: CASSATTGSVDTQYF. The CDR3 DNA reads as TGTGCCAGCAGCGCTACGACAGGGTCGGTGGATACGCAGTATTTT.

This chain connects TRBV9 to TRBJ1-1; D might be TRBD1 (5 bases). This CDR3 has 17 residues. Germline lookup yields CDR1 SGDLS and CDR2 YYNGEE. The ends were cut back, 4 bases at V and 1 base at J, with 20 bases in the middle. The CDR3 DNA follows: TGTGCCAGCAGCCCTCCCGACGGGGGTCCGGGGAACACTGAAGCTTTCTTT. Translating gives CASSPPDGGPGNTEAFF.

The chain joins TRBV30 to TRBJ1-2, with 7 nucleotides matching TRBD1. Germline V gives CDR1 GTSNPN, CDR2 SVGIG (reference sequence). After removal of 5 bases from V and 8 bases from J, the junction contained 5 bases not matched to a gene. The CDR3 spans 11 residues. In DNA, the CDR3 is TGTGCCTGGCGGACAGGAGCGGGCTACACCTTC. As protein: CAWRTGAGYTF.

In its sample, this clone was seen a few times. The chain links TRBV5-6 to TRBJ1-2, with D hard to call. From germline, CDR1 is SGHDT and CDR2 YYEEEE. Trimming removed 0 bases from V and 4 bases from J, with 22 bases in between. The CDR3 sequence is 18 residues long. The CDR3 spells CASSLAGYAFGEAYGYTF. CDR3 DNA: TGTGCCAGCAGCTTGGCCGGGTATGCGTTTGGGGAGGCCTATGGCTACACCTTC. The full variable domain, rest sourced from reference TRBV5-6 and TRBJ1-2, is DAGVTQSPTHLIKTRGQQVTLRCSPKSGHDTVSWYQQALGQGPQFIFQYYEEEERQRGNFPDRFSGHQFPNYSSELNVNALLLGDSALYLCASSLAGYAFGEAYGYTFGSGTRLTVV.

This chain links TRBV7-6 with TRBJ1-3; 7 bases line up with TRBD1. Germline assignment: CDR1 SGHVS and CDR2 FNYEAQ. The CDR3 length is 16 residues. The V and J ends lost 4 bases and 0 bases, in that order; junction bases with no gene match: 6. The CDR3 sequence: CASSSTGPHSGNTIYF. The CDR3 bases are TGTGCCAGCAGCTCGACAGGGCCCCACTCTGGAAACACCATATATTTT.

This chain uses TRBV5-1 with TRBJ1-2, with 10 bases matching TRBD1. Germline CDR1 reads SGHRS; CDR2 reads YFSETQ. Trimming removed 3 bases from V and 4 bases from J; junction bases left unmatched: 6. The CDR3 has 15 amino acids. Here the CDR3 reads CASSSSTGGFYGYTF. For the CDR3, the DNA is TGCGCCAGCAGCTCTTCGACAGGGGGCTTCTATGGCTACACCTTC.

The V call is TRBV5-1, the J call TRBJ1-1; 9 bases match TRBD1. V dropped 2 bases and J dropped 3; count of bases not matched to a gene: 5. In germline, CDR1 is SGHRS, CDR2 YFSETQ. The CDR3 is 15 residues long. CDR3 nucleotides: TGCGCCAGCAGCTTCGACGGGACAGGGTACACTGAAGCTTTCTTT. Protein sequence: CASSFDGTGYTEAFF.

The V gene is TRBV5-1, the J gene TRBJ1-2, with 8 bases matching TRBD1. There are 15 residues in the CDR3. In germline, CDR1 is SGHRS, CDR2 YFSETQ. Trimming removed 5 bases from V and 6 bases from J; junction bases left unmatched: 12. The CDR3 DNA follows: TGCGCCAGCAGATGGGACCAGGGGGCGCTTGATGGCTACACCTTC. This encodes CASRWDQGALDGYTF.

Only one count was recorded for this clone. J is TRBJ1-2 and V is TRBV6-5; the D is unclear. The CDR3 contains 14 residues. With 2 bases removed from V and 2 bases from J, the gap between germline ends came to 9 bases. Germline CDR1 and CDR2: MNHEY and SVGAGI. The DNA for the CDR3 is TGTGCCAGCAGTTACCGTGGGGAGAACTATGGCTACACCTTC. Protein: CASSYRGENYGYTF.

The V gene is TRBV7-2, the J gene TRBJ2-4; TRBD2 might be the D (6 bases). Trimming shortened V by 4 bases and J by 12 bases, and 22 bases separated the two germline ends. Looked up from germline, CDR1 is SGHTA and CDR2 is FQGNSA. CDR3 length: 15 amino acids. The CDR3 nucleotides read TGTGCCAGCAGCTATATAGGGCAGGGCGGGGATTATCAGTACTTC. Protein sequence: CASSYIGQGGDYQYF.

This clone was observed a handful of times. An end of the junction differs from the germline gene, which may be a read error. This chain joins TRBV7-2 and TRBJ1-5; D may be TRBD1 (6 bases). The CDR3 loop spans 15 amino acids. Looked up from germline, CDR1 is SGHTA and CDR2 is FQGNSA. CDR3 in amino acids: CPSSSGGASNQPQHF. The CDR3 bases are TGTCCCAGCAGCAGCGGGGGGGCGAGCAATCAGCCCCAGCATTTT.

The chain couples TRBV6-1 to TRBJ2-6; TRBD1 aligns across 7 bases. The CDR3 totals 17 residues. The trim removed 3 bases at V and 0 bases at J, leaving 5 bases unmatched. Germline V gives CDR1 MNHNS, CDR2 SASEGT. For the CDR3, the DNA is TGTGCCAGCAGTGACAGACAGGGACCCTCTGGGGCCAACGTCCTGACTTTC. Translating gives CASSDRQGPSGANVLTF.

This clone showed up just a few times. The V and J genes are TRBV7-6 and TRBJ2-1; no definite D call. V lost 0 bases and J 8 bases, leaving 8 bases between the germline ends. The CDR3 loop spans 13 amino acids. Germline CDR1 is SGHVS and CDR2 is FNYEAQ. The CDR3 sequence: CASSLAPTDEQFF. CDR3 nucleotide sequence: TGTGCCAGCAGCTTAGCCCCCACAGATGAGCAGTTCTTC.

V is TRBV4-3 and J is TRBJ1-2; tentative D call: TRBD1 (6 bases). Germline values: CDR1 LGHNA, CDR2 YSLEER. CDR3 length: 16 amino acids. V was trimmed by 3 bases and J by 3 bases, leaving 17 bases between them. In DNA, the CDR3 is TGCGCCAGCAGCCAGACCCCAGGGGTAGTGTACTATGGCTACACCTTC. Its protein is CASSQTPGVVYYGYTF.

A remark on this clone: The sample contains more than one DNA sequence encoding this CDR3. The gene calls are TRBV5-1 and TRBJ1-1; weak D call: TRBD1 (5 bases). CDR3 length equals 12 residues. CDR1 and CDR2 (germline): SGHRS, YFSETQ. V was pared by 5 bases and J by 10 bases, with 15 bases between. This CDR3 reads CASSLGGYLAFF. DNA of the CDR3: TGCGCCAGCAGTCTCGGGGGGTACTTAGCTTTCTTT.

This chain links TRBV7-9 with TRBJ2-2; tentatively, D is TRBD2 (5 bases). This CDR3 contains 18 residues. Trimming cost V 4 bases and J 4 bases, with 22 bases left between them. Germline V gene data show CDR1 as SEHNR and CDR2 as FQNEAQ (reference sequence). CDR3 sequence reads: CASSSYTFGVSGTGELFF. CDR3 DNA: TGTGCCAGCAGCTCATACACTTTCGGGGTCTCGGGCACCGGGGAGCTGTTTTTT. Looking up the rest from reference TRBV7-9 and TRBJ2-2 gives the full variable domain: DTGVSQNPRHKITKRGQNVTFRCDPISEHNRLYWYRQTLGQGPEFLTYFQNEAQLEKSRLLSDRFSAERPKGSFSTLEIQRTEQGDSAMYLCASSSYTFGVSGTGELFFGEGSRLTVL.

This chain uses TRBV19 with TRBJ2-1; 7 bases align to TRBD1. Looked up from germline, CDR1 is LNHDA and CDR2 is SQIVND (reference sequence). J gave up 2 bases and V 6 bases, and 7 bases lay outside the gene matches. CDR3 length equals 15 residues. The CDR3 DNA is TGTGCCAGTAGAGGACAGGTTCCACCCTACAATGAGCAGTTCTTC. It translates to CASRGQVPPYNEQFF.

J is TRBJ2-5 and V is TRBV15; 12 bases map to TRBD2. CDR1 and CDR2 (germline): LNHNV, YYDKDF (reference sequence). Trimming cost V 1 base and J 4 bases; bases outside gene matches: 7. The CDR3 loop spans 17 amino acids. The chain's CDR3 is CATSRGASGGASETQYF. The CDR3 DNA is TGTGCCACCAGCAGAGGGGCTAGCGGGGGGGCCTCAGAGACCCAGTACTTC.